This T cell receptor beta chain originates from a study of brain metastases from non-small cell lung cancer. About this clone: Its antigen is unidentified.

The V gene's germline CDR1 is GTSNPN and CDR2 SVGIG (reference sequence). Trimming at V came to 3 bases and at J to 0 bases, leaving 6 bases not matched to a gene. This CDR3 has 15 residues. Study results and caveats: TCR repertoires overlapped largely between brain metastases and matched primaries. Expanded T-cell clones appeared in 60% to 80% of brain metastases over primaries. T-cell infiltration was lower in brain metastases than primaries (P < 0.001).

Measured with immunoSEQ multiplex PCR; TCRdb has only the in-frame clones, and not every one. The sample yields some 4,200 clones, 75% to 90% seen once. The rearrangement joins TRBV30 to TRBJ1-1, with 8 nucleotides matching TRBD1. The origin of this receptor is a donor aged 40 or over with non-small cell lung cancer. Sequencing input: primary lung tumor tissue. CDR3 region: CAWSDRGGMNTEAFF. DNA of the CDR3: TGTGCCTGGAGCGACAGGGGAGGAATGAACACTGAAGCTTTCTTT.